These 3 T cell receptor beta chains originate from one sample sequenced in a study of OX40 agonist ivuxolimab in advanced cancers. Produced via immunoSEQ multiplex PCR; TCRdb's table is partial and in-frame only. The sample shows more than 10,000 clones, 75% to 90% of them seen only once. The sample consisted of CD4+ or CD8+ T cells sorted from blood, taken in a trial of the OX40 agonist ivuxolimab. These receptors all stem from an adult with an advanced solid tumor such as melanoma, head and neck, liver or kidney cancer.

The chain has TRBV27 and TRBJ1-1, with 9 bases identical to TRBD1. CDR1 is MNHEY and CDR2 is SMNVEV in the germline V gene (reference sequence). The CDR3 has 14 amino acids. Trimming at V came to 6 bases and at J to 1 base, leaving 3 bases not matched to a gene. DNA of the CDR3: TGTGCCAGCAGCGAGGGACAGGGGAACACTGAAGCTTTCTTT. Translating gives CASSEGQGNTEAFF.

The chain is built from TRBV9 and TRBJ2-2, with 9 bases aligning to TRBD1. Trimming took 4 bases from V and 6 from J; bases not matched to a gene: 4. This CDR3 region has 14 residues. Germline assignment: CDR1 SGDLS and CDR2 YYNGEE. The CDR3 DNA sequence: TGTGCCAGCAGCCCCCGGACAGGGGCCGGGGAGCTGTTTTTT. Encoded protein: CASSPRTGAGELFF. Using reference TRBV9 and TRBJ2-2 for the parts outside the CDR3, the full variable domain is DSGVTQTPKHLITATGQRVTLRCSPRSGDLSVYWYQQSLDQGLQFLIQYYNGEERAKGNILERFSAQQFPDLHSELNLSSLELGDSALYFCASSPRTGAGELFFGEGSRLTVL.

The chain has TRBV27 and TRBJ2-2; TRBD1 agrees at 7 bases. Trimming removed 6 bases from V and 4 bases from J; junction bases left unmatched: 5. Per germline, CDR1 MNHEY and CDR2 SMNVEV (reference sequence). This CDR3 is built from 14 residues. The CDR3 here is CASRLGQTTGELFF. The CDR3 DNA follows: TGTGCCAGCAGGCTGGGACAGACCACCGGGGAGCTGTTTTTT.